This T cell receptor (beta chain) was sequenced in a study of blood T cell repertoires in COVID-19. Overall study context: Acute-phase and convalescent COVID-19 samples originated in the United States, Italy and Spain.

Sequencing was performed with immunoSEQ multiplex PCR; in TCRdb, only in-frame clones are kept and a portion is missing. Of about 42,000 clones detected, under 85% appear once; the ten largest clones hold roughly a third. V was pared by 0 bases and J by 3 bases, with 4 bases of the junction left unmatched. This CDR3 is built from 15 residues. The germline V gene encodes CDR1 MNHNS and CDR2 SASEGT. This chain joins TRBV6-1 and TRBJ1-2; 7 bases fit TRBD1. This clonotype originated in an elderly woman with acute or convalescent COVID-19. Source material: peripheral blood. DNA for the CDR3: TGTGCCAGCAGTGAAGCGGTAGGGGGCTACTATGGCTACACCTTC. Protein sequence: CASSEAVGGYYGYTF.